These T cell receptor beta chains were read from a single sample in a study of response to subunit inactivated influenza vaccine. Each CDR3 protein is one row after TCRdb ran MiXCR on the RT-PCR reads. The data show about 800,000 distinct CDR3 sequences, 21% seen once. The sample here was PBMCs from blood, taken roughly 5 days after vaccination. The receptor source for this set is a man aged 45-60 years who received an inactivated influenza vaccine. The CDR3 runs from the conserved cysteine through the conserved F or W. A D gene is named only where the DNA matches it firmly. The size of a clone is reported for some rows only, either as once, few or many, or as a class for expanded clones.

j_gene: TRBJ2-7
abundance: few
v_gene: TRBV15
d_gene: NA
CDR3nt: TGTGCCACCAGCAGGGGTTGGGGGAGCTACGAGCAGTACTTC
CDR3aa: CATSRGWGSYEQYF

j_gene: TRBJ2-7
abundance: few
v_gene: TRBV20-1
d_gene: NA
CDR3nt: TGCAGTGCTTTTAGCGGAATGGGCTCCTACGAGCAGTACTTC
CDR3aa: CSAFSGMGSYEQYF

j_gene: TRBJ1-2
abundance: few
v_gene: TRBV5-1
d_gene: NA
CDR3nt: TGCGCCAGCAGCCGGGACGATAACTATGGCTACACCTTC
CDR3aa: CASSRDDNYGYTF

j_gene: TRBJ2-5
abundance: NA
v_gene: TRBV20-1
d_gene: NA
CDR3nt: TGCAGTGCTAGATTGGTAGCGGACCAAGTGACCCAGTACTTC
CDR3aa: CSARLVADQVTQYF

j_gene: TRBJ2-7
abundance: NA
v_gene: TRBV7-2
d_gene: NA
CDR3nt: TGTGCCAGCAGCGAACGCACAGGGAGTGCCTACGAGCAGTACTTC
CDR3aa: CASSERTGSAYEQYF

j_gene: TRBJ2-3
abundance: NA
v_gene: TRBV4-3
d_gene: TRBD2
CDR3nt: TGCGCCAGCAGCCAAGGGGCCTGGCGGGAGACCGCAGCAGATACGCAGTATTTT
CDR3aa: CASSQGAWRETAADTQYF

j_gene: TRBJ2-3
abundance: NA
v_gene: TRBV20-1
d_gene: NA
CDR3nt: TGCAGTGCTTTCCCGTCCGGTAGCACAGATACGCAGTATTTT
CDR3aa: CSAFPSGSTDTQYF

j_gene: TRBJ2-2
abundance: NA
v_gene: TRBV24-1
d_gene: NA
CDR3nt: TGTGCCACCAGTGCCCGACCCCACTCAGCTCGGAGGACCGGGGAGCTGTTTTTT
CDR3aa: CATSARPHSARRTGELFF

j_gene: TRBJ1-3
abundance: many
v_gene: TRBV5-5
d_gene: TRBD1
CDR3nt: TGTGCCAGCAGCTTGTATGCCGGGACAGGGTGGGACACCATATATTTT
CDR3aa: CASSLYAGTGWDTIYF

j_gene: TRBJ1-2
abundance: NA
v_gene: TRBV20-1
d_gene: NA
CDR3nt: TGCAGCCCCGCTAGATCTAACTATGGCTACACCTTC
CDR3aa: CSPARSNYGYTF

j_gene: TRBJ1-1
abundance: few
v_gene: TRBV12-3/TRBV12-4
d_gene: TRBD1
CDR3nt: TGTGCCAGCAGGAACAGGGGCCAGAACACTGAAGCTTTCTTT
CDR3aa: CASRNRGQNTEAFF

j_gene: TRBJ2-7
abundance: few
v_gene: TRBV29-1
d_gene: TRBD1
CDR3nt: TGCAGCGTACTTATCGAACAGGGGCCCTACGAGCAGTACTTC
CDR3aa: CSVLIEQGPYEQYF

j_gene: TRBJ2-3
abundance: few
v_gene: TRBV20-1
d_gene: NA
CDR3nt: TGCAGTGCTAGGCTGCCATTGTTGACGGGGCGCACAGATACGCAGTATTTT
CDR3aa: CSARLPLLTGRTDTQYF

j_gene: TRBJ2-7
abundance: NA
v_gene: TRBV12-3/TRBV12-4
d_gene: TRBD1
CDR3nt: TGTGCCAGTAGTGACCCCGGGACAGGGACCTACGAGCAGTACTTC
CDR3aa: CASSDPGTGTYEQYF

j_gene: TRBJ2-5
abundance: few
v_gene: TRBV20-1
d_gene: TRBD2
CDR3nt: TGCAGTGCGTCAAGCGGGGGGTTCCAAGAGACCCAGTACTTC
CDR3aa: CSASSGGFQETQYF

j_gene: TRBJ2-3
abundance: few
v_gene: TRBV6-1
d_gene: NA
CDR3nt: TGTGCCAGCAGTGATCCGACTGTTACGCAGTATTTT
CDR3aa: CASSDPTVTQYF

j_gene: TRBJ2-2
abundance: NA
v_gene: TRBV9
d_gene: TRBD2
CDR3nt: TGTGCCAGCAGTGCAACGGGAGGGCGGACCGGGGAGCTGTTTTTT
CDR3aa: CASSATGGRTGELFF

j_gene: TRBJ1-1
abundance: NA
v_gene: TRBV18
d_gene: NA
CDR3nt: TGTGCCAGCTCACCGGGTGGCAGGGTGAACACTGAAGCTTTCTTT
CDR3aa: CASSPGGRVNTEAFF

j_gene: TRBJ2-1
abundance: few
v_gene: TRBV20-1
d_gene: NA
CDR3nt: TGCAGTGCTCAACCGAGGGGAAGCTTCTACAATGAGCAGTTCTTC
CDR3aa: CSAQPRGSFYNEQFF

j_gene: TRBJ2-7
abundance: NA
v_gene: TRBV18
d_gene: TRBD2
CDR3nt: TGTGCCAGCTCACCACCGCCACTAGCGGGGGGACAGCAGTACTTC
CDR3aa: CASSPPPLAGGQQYF